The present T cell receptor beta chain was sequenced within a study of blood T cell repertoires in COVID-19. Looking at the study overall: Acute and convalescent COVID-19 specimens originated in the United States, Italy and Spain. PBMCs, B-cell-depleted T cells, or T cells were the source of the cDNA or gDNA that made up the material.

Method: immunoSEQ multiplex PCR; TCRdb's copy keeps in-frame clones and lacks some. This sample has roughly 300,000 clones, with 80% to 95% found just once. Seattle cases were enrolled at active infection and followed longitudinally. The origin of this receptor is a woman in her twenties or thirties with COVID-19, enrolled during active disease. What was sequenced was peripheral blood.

Here the CDR3 DNA reads TGTGCCTGGAGTTCCGGGAACGGACTCTACAATGAGCAGTTCTTC. Translation gives CAWSSGNGLYNEQFF. The chain recombines TRBV30 with TRBJ2-1; weak D call: TRBD2 (5 bases). CDR1 and CDR2 (germline): GTSNPN, SVGIG (reference sequence). The CDR3 has 15 amino acids. V lost 2 bases to trimming and J lost 3 bases, with 14 bases between them.